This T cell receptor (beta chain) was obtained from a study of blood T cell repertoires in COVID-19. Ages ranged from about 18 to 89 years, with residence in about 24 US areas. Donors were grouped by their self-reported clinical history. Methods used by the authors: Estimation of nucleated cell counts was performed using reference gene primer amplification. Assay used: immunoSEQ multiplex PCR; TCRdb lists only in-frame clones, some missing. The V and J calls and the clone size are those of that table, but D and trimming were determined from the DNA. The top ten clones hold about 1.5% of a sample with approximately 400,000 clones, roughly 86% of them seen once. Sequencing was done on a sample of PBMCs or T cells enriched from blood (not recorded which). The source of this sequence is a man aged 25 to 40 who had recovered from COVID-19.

The CDR3 DNA reads as TGCAGCGTTGAAGTCCGGGACACTAACACTGAAGCTTTCTTT. This gives the protein CSVEVRDTNTEAFF. This chain connects TRBV29-1 to TRBJ1-1; possible D gene TRBD1, 6 bases. This CDR3 has 14 amino acids. Trimming left V 1 base short and J 2 bases short, with 11 bases between. CDR1 is SQVTM, CDR2 ANQGSEA, per germline.